The 11 T cell receptor beta chains reported below all come from one sample, sequenced in a study of blood T cell repertoires in COVID-19. Profiling relied on immunoSEQ multiplex PCR, and the TCRdb table lists in-frame clones only, not all of them. The data contain roughly 160,000 clones, more than 65% of them singletons. Sequencing was done on a sample of peripheral blood. These receptors came from a woman of 80 years or more with active or convalescent COVID-19.

The V and J genes are TRBV2 and TRBJ1-5; tentative D call: TRBD1 (5 bases). V was shortened by 0 bases and J by 0 bases, with 12 bases between the two germline ends. Looked up from germline, CDR1 is SNHLY and CDR2 is FYNNEI. The CDR3 length is 17 residues. CDR3 sequence: CASSEAGQGYSNQPQHF. In DNA, the CDR3 is TGTGCCAGCAGTGAAGCTGGCCAGGGCTATAGCAATCAGCCCCAGCATTTT.

The chain recombines TRBV6-1 with TRBJ1-2, with a possible D match to TRBD1 (5 bases). The germline CDR1 and CDR2 sequences are MNHNS and SASEGT. Deletions cut 0 bases from V and 9 bases from J, with 17 bases between. This CDR3 comprises 15 residues. CDR3 DNA sequence: TGTGCCAGCAGTGAAGCGCCTTACCGTTCAGGGAGCTACACCTTC. Translation: CASSEAPYRSGSYTF.

This sequence joins TRBV10-3 and TRBJ2-7; D might be TRBD2 (5 bases). The CDR3 is 15 amino acids. Germline V gives CDR1 ENHRY, CDR2 SYGVKD. The germline V and J ends were trimmed by 0 bases and 2 bases, with 11 bases remaining between them. The CDR3 loop reads CAISESPAAPYEQYF. The CDR3 nucleotides are TGTGCCATCAGTGAGTCGCCAGCGGCCCCCTACGAGCAGTACTTC.

The V call is TRBV10-3, the J call TRBJ1-1, with D possibly being TRBD1 (6 bases). Germline V gives CDR1 ENHRY, CDR2 SYGVKD. This CDR3 is built from 13 residues. V gave up 5 bases and J gave up 6 bases, with 13 bases separating them. In nucleotides, the CDR3 is TGTGCCATCAGTTTGACCTCAGGGGCTGAAGCTTTCTTT. Translated: CAISLTSGAEAFF.

This chain links TRBV9 with TRBJ2-7; D possibly corresponds to TRBD1 (6 bases). CDR1 is SGDLS and CDR2 is YYNGEE in the germline V gene. The CDR3 has 16 residues. The V end was cut by 0 bases, the J end by 0 bases, with 13 bases between. CDR3 DNA sequence: TGTGCCAGCAGCGTAGGGGCCGGGACATCCTCCTACGAGCAGTACTTC. It translates to CASSVGAGTSSYEQYF.

The chain couples TRBV12-5 to TRBJ1-2; weak D call: TRBD1 (6 bases). The V end lost 3 bases, the J end lost 0 bases, and 23 bases lay between the germline ends. This CDR3 contains 19 residues. The germline gives CDR1 LGHNT, CDR2 FRNRAP. CDR3 nucleotides: TGTGCTAGTGGTTTTACGCAGGGGTTGGCCTCCTATACTAACTATGGCTACACCTTC. Encoded protein: CASGFTQGLASYTNYGYTF.

The chain recombines TRBV5-1 with TRBJ2-6, with D possibly being TRBD1 (6 bases). Trimming shortened V by 6 bases and J by 3 bases, and 13 bases separated the two germline ends. Germline CDR1 and CDR2: SGHRS and YFSETQ. The CDR3 consists of 15 residues. The CDR3 spells CASTTTGFGANVLTF. DNA for the CDR3: TGCGCCAGCACAACAACAGGGTTTGGGGCCAACGTCCTGACTTTC.

The chain joins TRBV2 to TRBJ1-2; D is unclear. Trimming took off 2 bases at V and 2 bases at J, with 12 bases between the two ends. This CDR3 comprises 15 residues. Germline CDR1 SNHLY, CDR2 FYNNEI. CDR3 nucleotides: TGTGCCAGCAGTGAATGGAACAGAGCCAACTATGGCTACACCTTC. As protein: CASSEWNRANYGYTF.

This clone was found once. This chain joins TRBV20-1 and TRBJ2-1, with 14 bases matching TRBD2. The V segment lost 3 bases and the J segment 7 bases; nucleotides outside the gene matches: 8. This CDR3 is 16 amino acids long. CDR1 and CDR2 (germline): DFQATT, SNEGSKA (reference sequence). The CDR3 loop is CSASPGTSGRFNEQFF. The DNA of the CDR3 is TGCAGTGCTAGTCCGGGGACTAGCGGGAGATTTAATGAGCAGTTCTTC.

The gene calls are TRBV4-2 and TRBJ2-1, with TRBD2 identical over 9 bases. V shed 8 bases and J 0 bases; nucleotides not matched to a gene: 5. Germline assignment: CDR1 LGHNA and CDR2 YNFKEQ. CDR3 length: 15 residues. CDR3 sequence (DNA): TGTGCCAGCGTTGGTAGCGGGAGCTCCTACAATGAGCAGTTCTTC. It specifies CASVGSGSSYNEQFF.

This sequence joins TRBV3-1 (or the pseudogene TRBV3-2) and TRBJ2-7; the D gene is possibly TRBD1 (6 bases). CDR1 and CDR2 (germline): LGHDT, YNNKEL (reference sequence). The CDR3 runs to 14 residues. V was shortened by 0 bases and J by 2 bases, with 8 bases between the two germline ends. In nucleotides, the CDR3 is TGTGCCAGCAGCCAAGATAGGGGGACCTACGAGCAGTACTTC. It is translated as CASSQDRGTYEQYF.